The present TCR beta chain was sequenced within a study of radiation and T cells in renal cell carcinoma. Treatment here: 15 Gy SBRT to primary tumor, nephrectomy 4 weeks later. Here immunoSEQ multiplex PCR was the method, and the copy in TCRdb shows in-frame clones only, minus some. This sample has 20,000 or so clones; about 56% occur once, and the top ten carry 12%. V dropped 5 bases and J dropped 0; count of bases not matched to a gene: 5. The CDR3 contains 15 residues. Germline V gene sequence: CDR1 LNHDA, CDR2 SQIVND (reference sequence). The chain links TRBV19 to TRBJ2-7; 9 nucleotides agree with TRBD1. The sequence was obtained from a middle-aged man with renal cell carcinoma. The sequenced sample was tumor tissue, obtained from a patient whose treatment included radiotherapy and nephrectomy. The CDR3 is CASSWTGESSYEQYF. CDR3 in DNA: TGTGCCAGTAGTTGGACAGGGGAAAGCTCCTACGAGCAGTACTTC.